This paragraph reports one TCR beta chain. The CDR3 runs 16 residues. The trim removed 4 bases at V and 4 bases at J, leaving 13 bases unmatched. CDR1 is MGHRA, CDR2 YSYEKL, per germline. The sample is drawn from a study of blood T cell repertoires in COVID-19. Libraries were prepared by immunoSEQ multiplex PCR; TCRdb keeps only in-frame clonotypes and omits some of them. The sample has 80,000 to 100,000 clones, about 77% seen once. Source material: peripheral blood. The rearrangement uses TRBV4-1 and TRBJ2-7; 7 bases match TRBD2. The TCR was taken from a human donor in a cohort sampled during active COVID-19. The CDR3 coding sequence is TGCGCCAGCAGCCCGAGCCAGGGCGGGAGTGTATACGAGCAGTACTTC. Translation gives CASSPSQGGSVYEQYF.